The source of this TCR beta chain is a study of cytomegalovirus exposure and HLA in healthy donors. A remark on this clone: What it binds is unknown. At one boundary the junction diverges from the germline segment, which might be a read error.

CDR1 and CDR2 from the germline V gene are SEHNR and FQNEAQ (reference sequence). The CDR3 totals 13 residues. Study results and caveats: Cytomegalovirus association was assigned to approximately 160 TCR beta chains. In a later analysis, an Asian-associated ancestry cluster reportedly showed fewer N-insertions than the roughly 710-donor mean.

The PCR employed 60 Vbeta primers together with 13 Jbeta primers. The repertoire was sequenced with immunoSEQ multiplex PCR; TCRdb's copy has only in-frame clones and lacks some. The sample carries 150,000 to 200,000 clones, around 85% recorded once. V is TRBV7-9 and J is TRBJ1-5; D is perhaps TRBD1 (5 bases). The sequenced material came from PBMCs. The clonotype was recovered from a woman aged 45-65 years in good health and CMV-seronegative. The DNA of the CDR3 is TGTTCCAGCAGCCCCATTAAGGGGCAGCCCCAGCATTTT. Protein product: CSSSPIKGQPQHF.